This TCR beta chain came from a study of blood T cell repertoires in COVID-19 (dated by TCRdb to the early 2020s). For the study in its entirety: Samples covering the acute and convalescent phases of COVID-19 were provided by collaborators in the United States, Italy and Spain. Sample metadata almost always included a de-identified subject ID, COVID-19 status, age in years and sex. The material from the prospective study consisted of cDNA or gDNA derived from T cells, B-cell-depleted T cells, or PBMCs. Where available, HLA class I and class II types were taken from metadata supplied by the sample provider and were not determined by assay-based typing. The repertoires were made available in a free public database intended to serve as a resource for research on the immune response to SARS-CoV-2. Samples came from the ongoing ImmuneRACE study (first 160 participants) plus 1,254 subjects from 6 global collaborators. Deeply sampled blood TCRbeta repertoires from subjects exposed to, actively infected with, or recovered from COVID-19 were included in the dataset.

The collaborating institutions used their own protocols to collect whole blood in K2EDTA tubes. For TCRbeta analysis, collaborator samples were shipped as frozen whole blood, as isolated PBMCs, or as DNA extracted from either sample type. Study-wide conclusions, independent of this receptor: How much clinical and demographic metadata was included differed by source and by participant, and the metadata was provided uncurated.

Worth noting for this clone: This clone's antigen is unknown. One base away there is no much larger clone; base qualities are not given.

The immunoSEQ Assay, a bias-controlled multiplex PCR, was used to amplify TCRbeta CDR3 regions from genomic DNA. As for the authors' bioinformatics: The number of nucleated cells in each sample was estimated by amplification of reference gene primers within the assay. Sequence reads were collapsed and filtered to measure the absolute abundance of every unique TCRbeta CDR3 rearrangement. For each sample, productive Simpson clonality was calculated by taking the square root of Simpson's diversity index across productive rearrangements. In its TCRdb copy, this immuneACCESS table keeps in-frame sequences only and misses some clones. Where compared with another copy, unresolved V genes explain less than half of these, and the others have no known cause. V and J calls and clone size are as listed in that table; D and trimming were resolved from the DNA. Present in this sample are approximately 210,000 clones, over 80% of which were seen just once. Of the sample, roughly 4.9% falls within the top ten clones.

Compared with germline, V lacks 1 base and J lacks 3 bases; bases without a gene match: 2. Spanning cysteine to phenylalanine, the CDR3 consists of 16 amino acids. Left in the record is the CDR3 DNA by itself, 48 bases read in frame from the first base. CDR1 and CDR2 are read off the germline V gene as MGHRA and YSYEKL. This sequence originates from a human donor in a cohort sampled during active COVID-19. The sample comprised peripheral blood. The receptor chain draws on TRBV4-1 and TRBJ2-3, with TRBD2 identical over 12 junction bases. CDR3 loop: CASSQGGLAGTDTQYF. In nucleotide form, the sequence is TGCGCCAGCAGCCAAGGGGGACTAGCGGGTACAGATACGCAGTATTTT.